Listed here is a single TCR beta chain. This sample is drawn from a study of blood T cell repertoires in COVID-19. V shed 4 bases and J shed 4 bases, with 13 bases lying between them. The CDR3 loop spans 14 amino acids. Germline CDR1 and CDR2: MNHEY and SMNVEV (reference sequence). Repertoires were generated with immunoSEQ multiplex PCR, while TCRdb's copy carries only in-frame clones and drops some. In the table there are 250,000 to 350,000 clones, 80% to 90% of which are singletons. This chain uses TRBV27 with TRBJ1-1, with D perhaps TRBD1 (5 bases). This sequence originates from a woman in her thirties with active or convalescent COVID-19. Material for sequencing was peripheral blood. The CDR3 nucleotides read TGTGCCAGCAGTTATTACGGGGGAAGCACTGAAGCTTTCTTT. Its translation is CASSYYGGSTEAFF.